Following are 16 T cell receptor beta chains from one sample sequenced in a study of PD-1 blockade in classical Hodgkin lymphoma. Generated by immunoSEQ multiplex PCR, the TCRdb table keeps only in-frame clones and is missing some. The sample has 20,000 to 25,000 clones, more than 60% seen once. Each and every patient relapsed after autologous stem cell transplantation, and patients got differing brentuximab vedotin exposure. The input for sequencing was peripheral blood mononuclear cells (PBMCs), taken before the second cycle of nivolumab. The receptors shown here come from a human donor with classical Hodgkin lymphoma.

This chain joins TRBV28 and TRBJ2-1; 12 bases fit TRBD2. V gave up 5 bases and J gave up 9 bases; unmatched junction bases: 8. Germline lookup yields CDR1 MDHEN and CDR2 SYDVKM. CDR3 size: 15 residues. In nucleotides, the CDR3 is TGTGCCAGCAGTCGGACTAGCGGGACCAGGAGTGAGCAGTTCTTC. It translates to CASSRTSGTRSEQFF.

CDR3 sequence: CASSQDSETQYF. The CDR3 coding sequence is TGCGCCAGCAGCCAAGATAGTGAGACCCAGTACTTC. The chain has TRBV4-1 and TRBJ2-5; D is unclear. The germline gives CDR1 MGHRA, CDR2 YSYEKL. The CDR3 has 12 amino acids. V was cut by 0 bases and J by 5 bases, with 4 bases left in between.

This rearrangement joins TRBV28 to TRBJ2-3; TRBD2 aligns across 10 bases. CDR3 size: 15 residues. Germline CDR1 is MDHEN and CDR2 is SYDVKM. V was clipped by 6 bases and J by 0 bases; unmatched bases: 3. CDR3 sequence: CASSVLAGSTDTQYF. The CDR3 region has the DNA TGTGCCAGCAGCGTACTAGCGGGAAGCACAGATACGCAGTATTTT.

This chain joins TRBV15 and TRBJ2-5, with 11 bases matching TRBD2. The germline V gene encodes CDR1 LNHNV and CDR2 YYDKDF (reference sequence). V lost 3 bases, J lost 5 bases, and 2 bases stayed unmatched. The CDR3 spans 14 residues. CDR3 nucleotides: TGTGCCACCAGCAGTACTAGCGGGAGTGAGACCCAGTACTTC. It is translated as CATSSTSGSETQYF.

This clone was counted a few times. The CDR3 bases are TGTGCCAGCAGCTCCCAGGTAAGCTCCTACAATGAGCAGTTCTTC. Its translation is CASSSQVSSYNEQFF. The J gene is TRBJ2-1, the V gene TRBV5-6; no clear D gene. The CDR3 runs to 15 residues. The germline V gene encodes CDR1 SGHDT and CDR2 YYEEEE. V shed 3 bases and J shed 0 bases, with 10 bases lying between them.

Here the CDR3 DNA reads TGTGCCAGCAGTCCATTGGGCAGGGGGCCCAATGGCTACACCTTC. Its translation is CASSPLGRGPNGYTF. The chain carries TRBV28 and TRBJ1-2; 8 nucleotides agree with TRBD1. Losses at the gene ends were 5 bases for V and 6 bases for J; bases not matched to a gene: 11. The CDR3 runs to 15 residues. Germline CDR1 and CDR2: MDHEN and SYDVKM.

The rearrangement uses TRBV7-9 and TRBJ1-5; D remains unclear. Germline V CDR1 and CDR2: SEHNR, FQNEAQ (reference sequence). The length of the CDR3 is 13 residues. The V and J ends lost 5 bases and 6 bases respectively, with 11 bases between them. The CDR3 region is CASSVGPLQPQHF. In nucleotides, the CDR3 is TGTGCCAGCAGCGTCGGCCCACTTCAGCCCCAGCATTTT.

This chain uses TRBV4-3 with TRBJ2-7; TRBD2 agrees at 7 bases. CDR3 length equals 13 residues. V lost 2 bases to trimming and J lost 6 bases; unmatched junction nucleotides: 4. Germline V gives CDR1 LGHNA, CDR2 YSLEER. DNA of the CDR3: TGCGCCAGCAGCCAACAGGGAGGGTTCGAGCAGTACTTC. This gives the protein CASSQQGGFEQYF.

J is TRBJ1-1 and V is TRBV10-2; TRBD1 is a possible D gene (5 bases). The CDR3 runs to 12 residues. CDR1 is WSHSY, CDR2 SAAADI, per germline. V dropped 1 base and J dropped 6 bases, with 6 bases sitting between them. DNA for the CDR3: TGCGCCAGCAGTGAGTGGGGGGCTGAAGCTTTCTTT. This codes for CASSEWGAEAFF.

The J gene is TRBJ2-2, the V gene TRBV2, with 13 bases identical to TRBD2. The CDR3 has 16 amino acids. Losses at the gene ends were 6 bases for V and 5 bases for J; bases not matched to a gene: 6. Germline V lookup: CDR1 SNHLY, CDR2 FYNNEI. The CDR3 reads CASRPGLAGSTGELFF. The CDR3 DNA reads as TGTGCCAGCAGACCGGGACTAGCGGGATCGACCGGGGAGCTGTTTTTT.

The V gene is TRBV28, the J gene TRBJ2-1, with D perhaps matching TRBD1 (5 bases). Per the germline V gene, CDR1 is MDHEN and CDR2 is SYDVKM. Trimming removed 3 bases at V and 6 bases at J, with 9 bases between. The CDR3 consists of 13 residues. The CDR3 reads CASSFGASNEQFF. CDR3 DNA sequence: TGTGCCAGCAGTTTTGGGGCTTCCAATGAGCAGTTCTTC.

The gene calls are TRBV7-2 and TRBJ1-5; D is perhaps TRBD1 (6 bases). Trimming shortened V by 2 bases and J by 4 bases, and 6 bases separated the two germline ends. This CDR3 contains 13 residues. The germline V gene encodes CDR1 SGHTA and CDR2 FQGNSA. This CDR3 reads CASSLRGNQPQHF. The CDR3 nucleotides are TGTGCCAGCAGCTTAAGGGGGAATCAGCCCCAGCATTTT. Filled out from reference TRBV7-2 and TRBJ1-5, the complete variable domain reads GAGVSQSPSNKVTEKGKDVELRCDPISGHTALYWYRQSLGQGLEFLIYFQGNSAPDKSGLPSDRFSAERTGGSVSTLTIQRTQQEDSAVYLCASSLRGNQPQHFGDGTRLSIL.

The CDR3 nucleotides are TGTGCCAGCAGTGAAGACAGACAGTTTAATGAAAAACTGTTTTTT. Encoded protein: CASSEDRQFNEKLFF. The rearrangement joins TRBV6-1 to TRBJ1-4; D possibly corresponds to TRBD1 (5 bases). The CDR3 is made up of 15 amino acids. The germline V gene encodes CDR1 MNHNS and CDR2 SASEGT. Trimming pared 1 base from V and 4 bases from J, leaving 10 bases between.

V is TRBV7-2 and J is TRBJ1-1, with D hard to call. This CDR3 is built from 13 residues. Germline V gene sequence: CDR1 SGHTA, CDR2 FQGNSA. Trimming left V 11 bases short and J 0 bases short, with 13 bases between. In DNA form, the CDR3 reads TGTGCCGGAGAGGGCGGACTGAACACTGAAGCTTTCTTT. Residues: CAGEGGLNTEAFF.

This clone was seen just once. The chain combines TRBV19 with TRBJ2-2; D gene uncertain. Germline CDR1 LNHDA, CDR2 SQIVND (reference sequence). Trimming pared 2 bases from V and 8 bases from J, leaving 6 bases between. This CDR3 has 12 residues. DNA of the CDR3: TGTGCCAGTAGTATATTTCGGGGGGAGCTGTTTTTT. Protein sequence: CASSIFRGELFF.

This rearrangement joins TRBV6-5 to TRBJ1-1; D gene ambiguous. Trimming took off 4 bases at V and 8 bases at J, with 17 bases between the two ends. Germline assignment: CDR1 MNHEY and CDR2 SVGAGI. This CDR3 is built from 14 residues. The CDR3 nucleotides read TGTGCCAGCAGTTTTACAAGCTCCGATACCGAAGCTTTCTTT. As protein: CASSFTSSDTEAFF.